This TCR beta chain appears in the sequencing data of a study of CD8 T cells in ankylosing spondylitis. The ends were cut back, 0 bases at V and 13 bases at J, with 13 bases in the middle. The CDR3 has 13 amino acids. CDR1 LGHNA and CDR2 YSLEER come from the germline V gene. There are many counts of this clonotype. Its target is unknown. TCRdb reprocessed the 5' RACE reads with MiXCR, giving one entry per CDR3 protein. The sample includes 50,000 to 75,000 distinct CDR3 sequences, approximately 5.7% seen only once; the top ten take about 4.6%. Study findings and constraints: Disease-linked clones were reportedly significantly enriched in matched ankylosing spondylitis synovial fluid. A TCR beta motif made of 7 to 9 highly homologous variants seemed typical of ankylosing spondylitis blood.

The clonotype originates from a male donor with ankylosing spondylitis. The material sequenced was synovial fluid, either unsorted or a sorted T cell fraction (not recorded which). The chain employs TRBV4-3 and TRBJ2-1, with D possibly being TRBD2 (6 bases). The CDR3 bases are TGCGCCAGCAGCCAAGATCGGGACTCCATTCAGTTCTTC. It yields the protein CASSQDRDSIQFF.